The clone carrying this TCR beta chain has only a few counts. Sequencing was performed with immunoSEQ multiplex PCR; in TCRdb, only in-frame clones are kept and a portion is missing. Here the sample spans about 180,000 clones, approximately 86% being singletons. V lost 5 bases and J lost 1, with 2 bases in between. This CDR3 is 11 amino acids long. The data were taken from a study of T cell responses to AZD1222 COVID-19 vaccine. Sample: peripheral blood, taken on day 0 of AZD1222 vaccination. The sequence came from an adult in good health. The chain has TRBV12-3 or TRBV12-4 and TRBJ2-5; D call uncertain. CDR3 coding DNA: TGTGCCAGCAGTATCCAAGAGACCCAGTACTTC. The encoded protein is CASSIQETQYF.